Listed here is a single TCR beta chain. Data came from immunoSEQ multiplex PCR; TCRdb stores just in-frame clones and leaves some out. The sample holds 200,000 to 250,000 clones, roughly 87% seen once. Per germline, CDR1 SGHKS and CDR2 YYEKEE (reference sequence). This CDR3 spans 13 amino acids. Trimming removed 4 bases at V and 6 bases at J, with 13 bases between. This sample was taken from a study of blood T cell repertoires in COVID-19. As for the study in general: Some COVID-19 samples were acute and others convalescent; all came from the United States, Italy and Spain.

This receptor was taken from a woman aged 18-29 years who had recovered from COVID-19. V is TRBV5-5 and J is TRBJ1-1; a weak D match, TRBD1 (6 bases). Specimen: peripheral blood. The CDR3 is CASSLRGLSEAFF. CDR3 nucleotide sequence: TGTGCCAGCAGCCTCAGGGGCCTTTCTGAAGCTTTCTTT.